This entry is about one TCR beta chain. The record originates from a study of T cell changes during pregnancy in multiple sclerosis. Repertoires were generated with immunoSEQ multiplex PCR, while TCRdb's copy carries only in-frame clones and drops some. This sample carries roughly 70,000 clones, approximately 92% of them seen once, and the ten largest clones take about 2.5%. Germline assignment: CDR1 GTSNPN and CDR2 SVGIG (reference sequence). V was clipped by 1 base and J by 4 bases; unmatched bases: 1. The CDR3 contains 13 residues. The V and J genes are TRBV30 and TRBJ1-5; 7 bases are a match to TRBD1. This TCR came from a female donor in good health, enrolled as a control in a pregnancy study. The sequencing used peripheral blood, collected in the third trimester of pregnancy. The CDR3, as DNA: TGTGCCTGGAGTGCAGGGGGAAATCAGCCCCAGCATTTT. Translated: CAWSAGGNQPQHF.